The present TCR beta chain was sequenced within a study of T cells in Graves' hyperthyroidism and ophthalmopathy (dated by TCRdb to the late 2010s). Study-wide context: Peripheral blood samples were taken at the time of initial diagnosis, prior to any treatment. An independent validation cohort of around 19 hyperthyroidism patients and 17 patients who later progressed to ophthalmopathy tested prospective prediction of ophthalmopathy. The approximately 100 discovery patients were randomly divided into training and test sets at a 7:3 ratio. After blood sampling, hyperthyroidism patients were treated with methimazole at a starting dose of 30 mg daily, and ophthalmopathy patients were treated with high-dose intravenous methylprednisolone. In six Graves' hyperthyroidism patients, the study also compared T-cell repertoires from thyroid tissue with T-cell repertoires from blood. TCR V-J signatures able to tell the groups apart were searched for in a discovery cohort of 95 to 100 patients, of whom approximately 40 had Graves' ophthalmopathy and about 60 had stable Graves' hyperthyroidism. TCR Vbeta CDR3 sequencing of some 140 peripheral blood samples (approximately 44 ophthalmopathy, about 80 hyperthyroidism and approximately 17 progressor patients) is reported in the paper.

With respect to this clonotype: Its antigen specificity is not known. A read error may account for a junction end that differs from germline.

In the ophthalmopathy patients, disease was moderately to severely active, with a Clinical Activity Score of 3 or more, a NOSPECS grade of 4 or more, and a duration of less than 3 months. Patients with uncontrolled infections, other autoimmune diseases, pregnancy or lactation were excluded. Clinical symptoms, serum thyroxine and TRAb, thyroid ultrasound, and orbital computed tomography formed the basis for the diagnoses. PBMCs were separated from 10 ml of fresh peripheral blood using Ficoll-Paque density gradient centrifugation. Total RNA was extracted using Trizol reagent, and RNA quality was assessed on an Agilent 2100 Bioanalyzer. The germline V gene gives CDR1 as SGHAT and CDR2 as FQNNGV. From cysteine to phenylalanine, the CDR3 is 13 amino acids long. The DNA shown is the 39-base CDR3, in frame from base 1. The TCR beta CDR3 regions were amplified from the RNA transcripts. The TCR CDR3 was subjected to a first round of RT-PCR using the HTBI primer set and the Qiagen OneStep RT-PCR kit. Libraries were constructed in a second round of multiplex PCR, after which size selection and purification were performed. The libraries were sequenced on an Illumina HiSeq2000 using paired-end 100 bp reads. In the original analysis: Raw data were processed with SOAPnuke, discarding reads with adapters, uncalled bases, mean Phred below 15, or no exact constant-primer or identifier match. High-quality paired reads were merged using COPE v1.2.5, and each unique nucleotide sequence was defined as a clonotype. MiTCR v1.1 was used to align the clonotypes against IMGT TRBV, TRBD and TRBJ reference segments. The analysis was restricted to V-J combinations with a frequency above 0.0001, which together covered about 99% of the repertoires. A TCS score was defined as the ratio between F50 (clonal expansion) and ExV (chaos), using BLOSUM62-based TCRdist between CDR3 peptides within each V-J. Welch's t-statistics and random forest reduced just over 500 V-J features to fewer than 15, which were used in a naive Bayes classifier (R e1071). The similarity between thyroid and blood repertoires was quantified using the Morisita-Horn index. The public reads were reprocessed in TCRdb via fastp at Q25 and MiXCR, keeping in-frame beta chains. CDR3 protein duplicates are merged, each entry listing the most common genes and DNA. The V and J calls were not made by the authors but by TCRdb's processing. Here the sample has tens of thousands of distinct CDR3 sequences; roughly 50% occur a single time. Of the sample, approximately 13% falls within the top ten clones.

On the study overall, not on this receptor specifically: Most expanded thyroid clonotypes (frequency above 0.001) were also found in blood, which suggests that blood repertoires may mirror thyroid immune responses. A 13 V-J signature model separated ophthalmopathy from stable hyperthyroidism, with about 90% sensitivity and around 84% specificity in cross-validation and 80%/75% in testing. Sample size was not statistically predetermined, and investigators were not blinded to group allocation. In validation, progression to ophthalmopathy was predicted by the model with more than 65% sensitivity and nearly 75% specificity, a median of roughly 6.4 months before onset.

The specimen was blood. The V and J segments used are TRBV11-2 and TRBJ2-7; possibly the D gene is TRBD1, per 6 matching bases. This TCR was sampled from a woman younger than 45 with Graves' ophthalmopathy. The CDR3 is CASSIQGVGEQYF. The DNA reads as follows: TGTGCCAGCAGCATACAGGGTGTCGGCGAGCAGTATTTC.